The rows below give T cell receptor beta chains drawn from one sample of a study of human T cells and chemical hapten exposure. TCRdb ran MiXCR on the RACE reads and lists one entry per CDR3 protein. The table shows some 180,000 distinct CDR3 sequences, with around 22% occurring only once. The source material was whole blood, sampled in connection with sensitization to the hapten diphenylcyclopropenone (DPC). Source of these receptors: a woman aged 50 to 60 with alopecia areata. Some clones in this sample may be carry-over from other donors' samples. Each CDR3 is given with its conserved first and last residue. Each record gives: J gene, D gene, clone size, V gene, CDR3 protein, CDR3 DNA. A D gene is named only where the DNA matches it firmly. Size tells how often a clone was seen (once, few, many) or the class of an expanded clone, and some rows leave it out.

j_gene: TRBJ1-2
d_gene: .
abundance: .
v_gene: TRBV4-1
CDR3aa: CASSQDISRGANYGYTF
CDR3nt: TGCGCCAGCAGCCAAGATATCTCCAGGGGAGCTAACTATGGCTACACCTTC

j_gene: TRBJ2-7
d_gene: TRBD2
abundance: .
v_gene: TRBV20-1
CDR3aa: CSAQRELGYEQYF
CDR3nt: TGCAGTGCTCAGCGGGAATTGGGCTACGAGCAGTACTTC

j_gene: TRBJ2-3
d_gene: .
abundance: .
v_gene: TRBV5-1
CDR3aa: CASSLFIGSSTDTQYF
CDR3nt: TGCGCCAGCAGCTTGTTCATCGGGAGTAGCACAGATACGCAGTATTTT

j_gene: TRBJ2-5
d_gene: .
abundance: .
v_gene: TRBV7-9
CDR3aa: CASSLEEAQYF
CDR3nt: TGTGCCAGCAGCTTAGAGGAGGCCCAGTACTTC

j_gene: TRBJ1-1
d_gene: TRBD1
abundance: many
v_gene: TRBV20-1
CDR3aa: CSARTETGHTEAFF
CDR3nt: TGCAGTGCTAGAACCGAGACAGGGCACACTGAAGCTTTCTTT

j_gene: TRBJ2-3
d_gene: .
abundance: .
v_gene: TRBV28
CDR3aa: CASRLTGAQYF
CDR3nt: TGTGCCAGCAGGCTTACCGGGGCGCAGTATTTT

j_gene: TRBJ2-2
d_gene: .
abundance: many
v_gene: TRBV29-1
CDR3aa: CSFKQFTNTGELFF
CDR3nt: TGCAGCTTTAAACAGTTCACCAACACCGGGGAGCTGTTTTTT

j_gene: TRBJ1-2
d_gene: TRBD1
abundance: .
v_gene: TRBV5-5
CDR3aa: CASSSGTGGRYGYTF
CDR3nt: TGTGCCAGCAGCTCCGGGACAGGGGGACGGTATGGCTACACCTTC

j_gene: TRBJ2-4
d_gene: .
abundance: many
v_gene: TRBV29-1
CDR3aa: CSVEFGGRAKNIQYF
CDR3nt: TGCAGCGTTGAGTTCGGGGGAAGAGCCAAAAACATTCAGTACTTC

j_gene: TRBJ2-7
d_gene: .
abundance: once
v_gene: TRBV2
CDR3aa: CASSANRLREYF
CDR3nt: TGTGCCAGCAGTGCAAACAGGCTAAGGGAGTACTTC